This T cell receptor (beta chain) was recovered during a study of blood T cell repertoires in COVID-19. The CDR3 loop spans 13 amino acids. Trimming removed 8 bases at V and 1 base at J, with 11 bases between. In terms of age and location, participants ranged from roughly 18 to 90 years and lived in about two dozen US areas. TCRdb's table, derived via immunoSEQ multiplex PCR, lists solely in-frame clones and lacks some. This table has 150,000 to 200,000 clones, just over 85% appearing once. The sequence derives from a young woman who had recovered from COVID-19. The chain couples TRBV12-3 or TRBV12-4 to TRBJ1-1; no firm D call. The material sequenced was PBMCs or T cells enriched from blood (not recorded which). This CDR3 is CASSGSQNTEAFF. CDR3 DNA sequence: TGTGCCAGCTCGGGGTCCCAGAACACTGAAGCTTTCTTT.